There are many counts of the clone carrying this T cell receptor beta chain. Arm-PCR of CDR3 regions and iRepertoire HTBI primers were the basis on which TCR beta libraries were built. TCRdb recomputed calls from the multiplex PCR reads with MiXCR, one row per CDR3 protein. The sample has fewer than 650,000 distinct CDR3 sequences, around 15% seen once. The data originate from a study of regulatory T cells in long-lasting Graves disease. Sample time point: newly diagnosed GD, antithyroid drugs for less than 3 months. Making the TCR library involved RNA that had been extracted from PBMCs. Germline values: CDR1 MDHEN, CDR2 SYDVKM. Trimming shortened V by 3 bases and J by 2 bases, and 4 bases separated the two germline ends. The CDR3 loop spans 12 amino acids. The sample also formed part of further work on T cells in Graves' hyperthyroidism and ophthalmopathy. In that study: From stable hyperthyroidism, ophthalmopathy was set apart by a 13 V-J model.

The specimen was peripheral blood mononuclear cells (PBMCs), collected at new diagnosis, from a patient treated with antithyroid drugs. This chain uses TRBV28 with TRBJ1-2; the D is unclear. The sequence derives from a young woman with Graves disease. CDR3 bases: TGTGCCAGCAGTTTTACCAACTATGGCTACACCTTC. It specifies CASSFTNYGYTF.